This T cell receptor (beta chain) was retrieved from a study of blood T cell repertoires in COVID-19. Trimming took 2 bases from V and 6 from J, leaving 11 bases between them. This CDR3 comprises 14 residues. Germline CDR1 is ENHRY and CDR2 is SYGVKD. Some clones are missing from TCRdb's copy, which holds only in-frame ones; the method was immunoSEQ multiplex PCR. This table has roughly 120,000 clones, less than 75% appearing once. The sample holds one count of this clone. The sample comprised peripheral blood. The gene calls are TRBV10-3 and TRBJ1-5; a weak D match, TRBD1 (6 bases). The sequence was collected from a human donor with acute or convalescent COVID-19. The donor label of this sample is uncertain. CDR3 in DNA: TGTGCCATCAGTGAGCATGGGGGCTCTCAGCCCCAGCATTTT. It specifies CAISEHGGSQPQHF.